Shown below are 21 T cell receptor beta chains from a single sample sequenced in a study of cytomegalovirus exposure and HLA in healthy donors. The primer mix had 60 Vbeta and 13 Jbeta primers. Profiling relied on immunoSEQ multiplex PCR, and the TCRdb table lists in-frame clones only, not all of them. The table shows about 70,000 clones, with approximately 72% occurring only once. What was sequenced was PBMCs. Source of these receptors: a woman in her twenties or thirties in good health and CMV-seronegative.

On this clone itself: One end of the junction is discordant with germline, which a read error may explain. V gene TRBV7-7 combines with J gene TRBJ1-1, with TRBD1 matching 8 bases. CDR1 SSHAT and CDR2 FNYEAQ come from the germline V gene (reference sequence). CDR3 length: 13 amino acids. CDR3 in DNA: TGTGCTAGCAGCCCGGACAGGGACACTGAAGCTTTCTTT. As protein: CASSPDRDTEAFF. Filled out from reference TRBV7-7 and TRBJ1-1, the complete variable domain reads GAGVSQSPRYKVTKRGQDVTLRCDPISSHATLYWYQQALGQGPEFLTYFNYEAQPDKSGLPSDRFSAERPEGSISTLTIQRTEQRDSAMYRCASSPDRDTEAFFGQGTRLTVV.

This clone occurred a few times. The chain joins TRBV6-1 to TRBJ1-2; 8 bases align to TRBD1. Trimming cost V 4 bases and J 5 bases; bases outside gene matches: 3. Looked up from germline, CDR1 is MNHNS and CDR2 is SASEGT. CDR3 size: 13 residues. The CDR3 spells CASSGDRNYGYTF. DNA for the CDR3: TGTGCCAGCAGTGGGGACAGGAATTATGGCTACACCTTC.

V gene TRBV11-3 combines with J gene TRBJ2-3; tentatively, D is TRBD2 (6 bases). CDR1 is SGHNT and CDR2 is YENEEA in the germline V gene. Trimming took 4 bases from V and 2 from J, leaving 16 bases between them. The CDR3 runs to 16 residues. As DNA, the CDR3 is TGTGCCAGCAGCTCCCCCCCGGGGGTCCACACAGATACGCAGTATTTT. Amino acid sequence: CASSSPPGVHTDTQYF.

The chain uses TRBV7-9 and TRBJ1-1; D unresolved. The germline gives CDR1 SEHNR, CDR2 FQNEAQ (reference sequence). CDR3 size: 15 residues. Trimming stripped 0 bases from V and 0 bases from J, with 8 bases between. DNA for the CDR3: TGTGCCAGCAGCTTAGCACAGCTACTGAACACTGAAGCTTTCTTT. Its protein is CASSLAQLLNTEAFF.

The chain uses TRBV7-2 and TRBJ2-1, with D possibly being TRBD2 (6 bases). This CDR3 spans 12 amino acids. V lost 4 bases and J lost 8, with 9 bases in between. The V gene's germline CDR1 is SGHTA and CDR2 FQGNSA. The CDR3 is CASSSGLDEQFF. The CDR3 region has the DNA TGTGCCAGCAGCTCGGGACTTGATGAGCAGTTCTTC. The whole variable domain, filled in from reference TRBV7-2 and TRBJ2-1, reads GAGVSQSPSNKVTEKGKDVELRCDPISGHTALYWYRQSLGQGLEFLIYFQGNSAPDKSGLPSDRFSAERTGGSVSTLTIQRTQQEDSAVYLCASSSGLDEQFFGPGTRLTVL.

The chain employs TRBV5-6 and TRBJ1-5; 9 bases fit TRBD1. The CDR3 extends over 10 amino acids. The junction had 2 bases not matched to a gene; V was cut back by 4 bases and J by 15 bases. From germline, CDR1 is SGHDT and CDR2 YYEEEE. In DNA, the CDR3 is TGTGCCAGCAGCCTGGACAGGGGGCATTTT. Translating gives CASSLDRGHF.

The chain has TRBV7-3 and TRBJ1-1; weak D call: TRBD1 (6 bases). This CDR3 region has 14 residues. Germline loops: CDR1 SGHTA, CDR2 FQGTGA. Trimming removed 3 bases from V and 2 bases from J, with 10 bases in between. The CDR3 DNA reads TGTGCCAGCAGCTTGGCCGGGACAAACACTGAAGCTTTCTTT. It codes for CASSLAGTNTEAFF.

This clone was observed a handful of times. The chain joins TRBV19 to TRBJ1-6; TRBD1 might be the D (6 bases). V was clipped by 7 bases and J by 8 bases, with 15 bases between them. Germline loops: CDR1 LNHDA, CDR2 SQIVND (reference sequence). There are 14 residues in the CDR3. This chain's CDR3 is CASTPQGRDSPLHF. The CDR3 DNA sequence: TGTGCCAGTACCCCACAGGGCCGAGATTCACCCCTCCACTTT.

V gene TRBV4-2 combines with J gene TRBJ1-1, with D unresolved. This CDR3 spans 14 amino acids. Deletions cut 1 base from V and 5 bases from J, with 11 bases between. CDR1 is LGHNA and CDR2 is YNFKEQ in the germline V gene. CDR3 DNA sequence: TGTGCCAGCAGCCAAGGTTCTCGAGGAACTGAAGCTTTCTTT. It is translated as CASSQGSRGTEAFF.

The V call is TRBV28, the J call TRBJ1-2; 8 positions agree with TRBD1. Germline assignment: CDR1 MDHEN and CDR2 SYDVKM. Germline trimming cut 8 bases from V and 6 bases from J; bases unmatched to any gene: 5. The CDR3 totals 12 residues. This CDR3 reads CASGDRSDGYTF. CDR3 in DNA: TGTGCCAGCGGGGACAGGTCGGATGGCTACACCTTC.

The chain employs TRBV5-6 and TRBJ1-3, with TRBD1 as a possible D gene (6 bases). Germline CDR1 is SGHDT and CDR2 is YYEEEE. V lost 1 base to trimming and J lost 1 base, with 9 bases between them. The CDR3 runs 15 residues. This CDR3 is CASSLRQGSGNTIYF. DNA for the CDR3: TGTGCCAGCAGCTTGAGGCAGGGGTCTGGAAACACCATATATTTT.

This sequence joins TRBV7-6 and TRBJ2-1, with a weak D call TRBD2 (6 bases). Germline CDR1 reads SGHVS; CDR2 reads FNYEAQ. With 0 bases removed from V and 9 bases from J, the gap between germline ends came to 12 bases. This CDR3 is built from 14 residues. This chain's CDR3 is CASSLAGPGAEQFF. The DNA for the CDR3 is TGTGCCAGCAGCTTAGCAGGGCCGGGAGCTGAGCAGTTCTTC.

The J gene is TRBJ1-1, the V gene TRBV10-3, with D possibly matching TRBD1 (5 bases). Deletions cut 8 bases from V and 4 bases from J, with 20 bases between. Germline CDR1 ENHRY, CDR2 SYGVKD. The CDR3 covers 15 residues. The CDR3 nucleotides are TGTGCCATCGGCAGGGAGGGAGTGGTCGTCACTGAAGCTTTCTTT. This translates into CAIGREGVVVTEAFF.

On this clone itself: Likely a read error: the CDR3 ends without its conserved phenylalanine or tryptophan. No DNA is shown, since the ends of the CDR3 on it are uncertain; the CDR3 is the one TCRdb lists. The chain recombines TRBV30 with TRBJ1-1; the tabulated D call, TRBD1, remains unverified against the DNA. Including both end residues, the CDR3 is 13 amino acids long. The V gene's germline CDR1 is GTSNPN and CDR2 SVGIG (reference sequence). CDR3 sequence: CAWSLQMNTEALV.

This clone came up a few times. The CDR3, as DNA: TGCAGTGCTTACCGACTCGGTGGCTACACCTTC. Encoded protein: CSAYRLGGYTF. The gene calls are TRBV20-1 and TRBJ1-2, with D hard to call. Looked up from germline, CDR1 is DFQATT and CDR2 is SNEGSKA (reference sequence). This CDR3 spans 11 amino acids. Trimming left V 5 bases short and J 7 bases short, with 11 bases between.

There are a few counts of this clone. The gene calls are TRBV6-5 and TRBJ2-7, with D possibly being TRBD1 (5 bases). The CDR3 extends over 13 amino acids. Germline V gives CDR1 MNHEY, CDR2 SVGAGI. With 4 bases removed from V and 1 base from J, the gap between germline ends came to 8 bases. The CDR3 loop is CASSFGASYEQYF. CDR3 nucleotides: TGTGCCAGCAGTTTTGGGGCTTCCTACGAGCAGTACTTC.

The J gene is TRBJ1-5, the V gene TRBV30; 8 nucleotides align to TRBD1. The CDR3 sequence is 16 residues long. V lost 0 bases to trimming and J lost 3 bases; unmatched junction nucleotides: 7. CDR1 GTSNPN and CDR2 SVGIG come from the germline V gene (reference sequence). CDR3 amino acids: CAWSVSRDRPNQPQHF. The CDR3 region has the DNA TGTGCCTGGAGTGTAAGCAGGGACAGGCCCAATCAGCCCCAGCATTTT.

The chain recombines TRBV15 with TRBJ2-6; 9 nucleotides line up with TRBD2. CDR3 length: 18 amino acids. Germline-derived CDR1 and CDR2 are LNHNV and YYDKDF (reference sequence). V gave up 0 bases and J gave up 0 bases; unmatched junction bases: 3. CDR3 DNA sequence: TGTGCCACCAGCAGAGATGAAGCGGGGGGCTCTGGGGCCAACGTCCTGACTTTC. This translates into CATSRDEAGGSGANVLTF.

The V and J genes are TRBV6-4 and TRBJ2-5; 9 bases map to TRBD2. J was trimmed by 1 base and V by 9 bases; bases with no gene match: 9. This CDR3 region has 15 residues. Germline assignment: CDR1 MRHNA and CDR2 SNTAGT. In DNA form, the CDR3 reads TGTGCCAGTTCGACTAGCGGCGGAAGCCAAGAGACCCAGTACTTC. Protein product: CASSTSGGSQETQYF.

This clone has more than one count but fewer than ten. The gene calls are TRBV2 and TRBJ2-1, with D possibly being TRBD1 (5 bases). The CDR3 totals 13 residues. Trimming shortened V by 7 bases and J by 7 bases, and 14 bases separated the two germline ends. Germline V lookup: CDR1 SNHLY, CDR2 FYNNEI. DNA of the CDR3: TGTGCCAGCAACCAATTTAACAGGAATGAGCAGTTCTTC. Its translation is CASNQFNRNEQFF.

This chain links TRBV7-9 with TRBJ1-6; D perhaps matches TRBD1 (5 bases). CDR1 SEHNR and CDR2 FQNEAQ come from the germline V gene (reference sequence). Trimming shortened V by 3 bases and J by 6 bases, and 12 bases separated the two germline ends. This CDR3 contains 15 residues. CDR3 coding DNA: TGTGCCAGCAGCTTCTTAACGGGGGGTAATTCACCCCTCCACTTT. As protein: CASSFLTGGNSPLHF.